This TCR beta chain is drawn from a study of blood T cell repertoires in COVID-19. Study-wide context: Acute-phase and convalescent COVID-19 samples originated in the United States, Italy and Spain. T cells, B-cell-depleted T cells, or PBMCs supplied cDNA or gDNA.

Using immunoSEQ multiplex PCR, the repertoire was profiled, and TCRdb retains in-frame clones only, with some absent. The sample contains just over 150,000 clones, about 90% of which appear only once. In this sample, this clone turned up a few times. The length of the CDR3 is 14 residues. The germline V gene has CDR1 LNHDA and CDR2 SQIVND (reference sequence). J lost 2 bases, V lost 6 bases, and 7 bases had no gene match. The source material was peripheral blood. This TCR was sampled from a man younger than 45 with COVID-19, enrolled during active disease. The chain links TRBV19 to TRBJ2-7; TRBD1 aligns across 7 bases. CDR3 bases: TGTGCCAGTAGCCCCGGGACAGAAACCTACGAGCAGTACTTC. Residues: CASSPGTETYEQYF.